This record covers a single TCR beta chain. Trimming removed 7 bases at V and 16 bases at J, with 26 bases between. The germline V gene has CDR1 SQVTM and CDR2 ANQGSEA. CDR3 length: 13 residues. The sample originates from a study of tumor-infiltrating lymphocytes in primary liver carcinoma. Total RNA amounting to 450 to 500 ng was the source from which TCR beta cDNA was made with a constant-region primer. Three-round nested multiplex PCR performed with slightly modified ARM-PCR produced the TCR beta libraries. Researchers ran the first two PCR rounds for roughly 11 cycles each with TRBV1-TRBV30 forward primers and a C-beta reverse primer. One entry per CDR3 protein, called by TCRdb with MiXCR from the multiplex PCR reads. The sample lists fewer than 200,000 distinct CDR3 sequences; around four fifths were seen once. Investigators took RNA and DNA out together from 20-30 mg of unsorted bulk tissue.

This receptor was obtained from a man aged 35 to 55 with primary liver carcinoma and hepatitis B virus infection. The rearrangement joins TRBV29-1 to TRBJ1-5; the D gene is possibly TRBD1 (6 bases). Sequencing was carried out using tumor tissue from primary liver carcinoma. The CDR3 sequence is CSAVGQINQPLHF. CDR3 DNA sequence: TGCAGCGCTGTCGGACAGATCAATCAGCCCCTACATTTT.